The clone carrying this TCR beta chain was detected only once. Antigen: not known. This entry comes from a study of CD4 T cells in relation to SARS-CoV-2 and coronaviruses. Study results and limitations: Monoreactive clones expanded significantly more to SARS-CoV-2 than crossreactive clones did.

Germline CDR1 reads LGHNA; CDR2 reads YNFKEQ. The CDR3 runs to 18 residues. The V segment lost 5 bases and the J segment 1 base; nucleotides outside the gene matches: 12. Deep TCR-beta sequencing used DNA from uncultured naive and memory CD4+ T cells. Libraries were prepared by immunoSEQ multiplex PCR; TCRdb keeps only in-frame clonotypes and omits some of them. This sample has about 64,000 clones, with less than 95% found just once. CD4+ T cells from unexposed donors were obtained before the COVID-19 pandemic (2011-2018). CD4 enrichment then naive enrichment separated naive from memory CD4+ cells. This rearrangement joins TRBV4-2 to TRBJ2-5; 11 bases agree with TRBD2. The receptor was isolated from a human donor in good health. The sample consisted of naive CD4+ T cells from PBMCs. Subset specified: naive CD4+ T cells isolated by negative enrichment. The CDR3 here is CASSFQGASGRIQETQYF. CDR3 in DNA: TGTGCCAGCAGCTTCCAGGGGGCTAGCGGGAGGATCCAAGAGACCCAGTACTTC.